This TCR beta chain is drawn from a study of regulatory T cells in long-lasting Graves disease. HTBI primers from iRepertoire and Arm-PCR of CDR3 regions yielded the TCR beta libraries. TCRdb re-called the multiplex PCR reads through MiXCR, storing one row per CDR3 protein. The sample comprises about 430,000 distinct CDR3 sequences, around 16% of which are singletons, and roughly 7.7% rests with the top ten. From germline, CDR1 is MDHEN and CDR2 SYDVKM. V was pared by 1 base and J by 7 bases, with 11 bases between. The length of the CDR3 is 13 residues. Time point meaning: newly diagnosed GD, antithyroid drugs for less than 3 months. The TCR library was prepared using RNA isolated from PBMCs. This sample was shared with a second study, whose subject was T cells in Graves' hyperthyroidism and ophthalmopathy.

The material sequenced was peripheral blood mononuclear cells (PBMCs), taken at new diagnosis, from a patient treated with antithyroid drugs. The V call is TRBV28, the J call TRBJ2-7, with D possibly called TRBD1 or TRBD2 (5 bases each). This receptor was identified in a woman aged 40 to 49 with Graves disease. CDR3 sequence reads: CASSLSPGSEQYF. The DNA for the CDR3 is TGTGCCAGCAGTTTATCGCCAGGGAGTGAGCAGTACTTC.